This T cell receptor beta chain was sequenced in a study of blood T cell repertoires in COVID-19. Clones were read by immunoSEQ multiplex PCR, and TCRdb kept only the in-frame ones, dropping some. The table has about 250,000 clones, almost 85% seen once; the top ten hold approximately 5.1%. CDR1 SGHTA and CDR2 FQGNSA come from the germline V gene. The CDR3 is 19 residues long. Trimming took 3 bases from V and 4 from J; bases not matched to a gene: 20. The chain carries TRBV7-2 and TRBJ2-7, with 8 bases lining up with TRBD1. The material sequenced was peripheral blood. The clonotype was recovered from a man between 45 and 60 years old with active or convalescent COVID-19. The CDR3 spells CASSFSRVGPGGAEYEQYF. The CDR3 coding sequence is TGTGCCAGCAGCTTTTCCCGTGTGGGTCCAGGGGGCGCAGAATACGAGCAGTACTTC.